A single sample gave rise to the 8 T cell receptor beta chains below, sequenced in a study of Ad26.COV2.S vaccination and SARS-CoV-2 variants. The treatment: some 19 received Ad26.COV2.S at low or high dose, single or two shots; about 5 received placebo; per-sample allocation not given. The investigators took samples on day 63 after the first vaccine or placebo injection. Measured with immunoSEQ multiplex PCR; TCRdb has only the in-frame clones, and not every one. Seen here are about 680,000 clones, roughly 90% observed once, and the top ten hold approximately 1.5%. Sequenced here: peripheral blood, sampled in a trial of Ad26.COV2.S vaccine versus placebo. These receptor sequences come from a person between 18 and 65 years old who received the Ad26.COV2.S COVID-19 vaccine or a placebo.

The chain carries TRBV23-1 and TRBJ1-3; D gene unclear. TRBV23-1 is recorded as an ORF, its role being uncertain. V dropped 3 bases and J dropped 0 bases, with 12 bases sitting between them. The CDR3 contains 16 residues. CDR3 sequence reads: CASSHSGLISGNTIYF. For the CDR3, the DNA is TGCGCCAGCAGTCACTCAGGACTGATCTCTGGAAACACCATATATTTT.

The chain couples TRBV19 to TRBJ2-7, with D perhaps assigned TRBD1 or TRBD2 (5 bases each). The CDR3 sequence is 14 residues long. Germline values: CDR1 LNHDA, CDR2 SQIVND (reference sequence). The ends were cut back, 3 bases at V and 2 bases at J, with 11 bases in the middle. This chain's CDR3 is CASSMGRDTYEQYF. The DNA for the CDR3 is TGTGCCAGTAGTATGGGACGGGATACCTACGAGCAGTACTTC.

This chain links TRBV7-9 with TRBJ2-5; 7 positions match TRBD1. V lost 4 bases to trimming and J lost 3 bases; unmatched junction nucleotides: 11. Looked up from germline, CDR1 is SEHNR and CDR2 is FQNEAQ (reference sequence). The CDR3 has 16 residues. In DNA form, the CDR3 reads TGTGCCAGCAGCTCCTACCTTTCGACAGGGAAAGAGACCCAGTACTTC. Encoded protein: CASSSYLSTGKETQYF.

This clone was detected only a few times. The CDR3 sequence is CASRMTANTGELFF. The CDR3 nucleotides are TGTGCCAGTAGGATGACAGCGAACACCGGGGAGCTGTTTTTT. The chain employs TRBV19 and TRBJ2-2, with D maybe TRBD1 (5 bases). Germline-derived CDR1 and CDR2 are LNHDA and SQIVND (reference sequence). The CDR3 is 14 residues long. V lost 6 bases and J lost 0, with 8 bases in between.

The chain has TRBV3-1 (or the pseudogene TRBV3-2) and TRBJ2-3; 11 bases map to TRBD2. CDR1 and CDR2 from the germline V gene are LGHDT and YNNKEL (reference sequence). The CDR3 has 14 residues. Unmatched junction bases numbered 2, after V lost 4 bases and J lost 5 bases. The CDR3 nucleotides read TGTGCCAGCAGCCTCGGGACTAGCGGAGATACGCAGTATTTT. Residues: CASSLGTSGDTQYF.

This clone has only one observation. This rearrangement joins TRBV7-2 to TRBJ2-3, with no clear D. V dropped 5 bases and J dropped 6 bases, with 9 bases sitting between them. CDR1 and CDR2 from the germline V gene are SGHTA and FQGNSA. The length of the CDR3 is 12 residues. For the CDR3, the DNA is TGTGCCAGCAGCCCCGGGCGGGATACGCAGTATTTT. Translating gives CASSPGRDTQYF.

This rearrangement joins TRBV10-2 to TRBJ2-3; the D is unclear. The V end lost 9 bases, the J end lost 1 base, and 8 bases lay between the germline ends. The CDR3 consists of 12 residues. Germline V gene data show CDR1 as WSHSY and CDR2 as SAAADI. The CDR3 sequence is CASGTGTDTQYF. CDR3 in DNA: TGCGCCAGTGGAACGGGCACAGATACGCAGTATTTT.

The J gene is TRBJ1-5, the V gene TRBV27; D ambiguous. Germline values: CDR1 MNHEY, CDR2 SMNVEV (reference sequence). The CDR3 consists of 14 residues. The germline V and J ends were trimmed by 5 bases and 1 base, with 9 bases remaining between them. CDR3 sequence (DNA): TGTGCCAGCAGTCTCCGACGGAGCAATCAGCCCCAGCATTTT. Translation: CASSLRRSNQPQHF.